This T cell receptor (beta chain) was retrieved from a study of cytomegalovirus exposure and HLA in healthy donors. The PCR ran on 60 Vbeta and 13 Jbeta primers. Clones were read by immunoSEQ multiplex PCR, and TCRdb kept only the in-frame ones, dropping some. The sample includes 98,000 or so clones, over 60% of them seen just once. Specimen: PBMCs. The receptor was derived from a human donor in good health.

CDR3 in DNA: TGTGCCAGCAGGTCGACAGGCAACTATGGCTACACCTTC. It specifies CASRSTGNYGYTF. The rearrangement uses TRBV27 and TRBJ1-2, with D possibly being TRBD1 (6 bases). The CDR3 totals 13 residues. The germline gives CDR1 MNHEY, CDR2 SMNVEV (reference sequence). The V gene lost 6 bases and the J gene lost 2 bases, with 10 bases spanning the gap.